This T cell receptor (beta chain) comes out of a study of blood T cell repertoires in COVID-19. For the study at large: Whether acute or convalescent, the COVID-19 samples came from the United States, Italy and Spain. T cells, B-cell-depleted T cells, or PBMCs supplied cDNA or gDNA.

The CDR3 extends over 15 amino acids. Germline-derived CDR1 and CDR2 are MGHRA and YSYEKL. V lost 4 bases and J lost 7; bases outside the gene matches: 8. Study processing details: Cell counts per sample came from amplifying reference gene primers. Here immunoSEQ multiplex PCR was the method, and the copy in TCRdb shows in-frame clones only, minus some. Clonal size and the V and J genes are those of that table, whereas D and trimming came from the DNA. The sample has some 460,000 clones, around 88% seen once. The sequence derives from a young woman with acute or convalescent COVID-19. Sequencing used peripheral blood. The chain joins TRBV4-1 to TRBJ2-1, with TRBD2 identical over 9 bases. The CDR3 nucleotides read TGCGCCAGCAGCCTCCAGGCGGGGGGGCTTAATGAGCAGTTCTTC. As protein: CASSLQAGGLNEQFF.